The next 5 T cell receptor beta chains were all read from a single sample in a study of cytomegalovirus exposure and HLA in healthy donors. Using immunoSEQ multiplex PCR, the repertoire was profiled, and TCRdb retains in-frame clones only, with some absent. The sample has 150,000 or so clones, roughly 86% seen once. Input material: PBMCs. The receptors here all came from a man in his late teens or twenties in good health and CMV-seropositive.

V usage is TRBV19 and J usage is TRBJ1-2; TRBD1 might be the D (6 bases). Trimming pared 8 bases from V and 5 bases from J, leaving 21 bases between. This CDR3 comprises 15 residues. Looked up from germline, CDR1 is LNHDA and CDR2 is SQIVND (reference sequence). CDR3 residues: CASRRGGGAGYGYTF. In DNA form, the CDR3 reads TGTGCCAGTCGCCGAGGGGGGGGCGCTGGATATGGCTACACCTTC.

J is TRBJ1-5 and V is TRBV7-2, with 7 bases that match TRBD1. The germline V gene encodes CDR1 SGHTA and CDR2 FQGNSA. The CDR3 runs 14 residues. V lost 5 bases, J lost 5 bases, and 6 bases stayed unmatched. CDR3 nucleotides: TGTGCCAGCAGCGAGCGACAGGGCGATCAGCCCCAGCATTTT. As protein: CASSERQGDQPQHF. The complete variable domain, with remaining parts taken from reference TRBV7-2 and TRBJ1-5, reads GAGVSQSPSNKVTEKGKDVELRCDPISGHTALYWYRQSLGQGLEFLIYFQGNSAPDKSGLPSDRFSAERTGGSVSTLTIQRTQQEDSAVYLCASSERQGDQPQHFGDGTRLSIL.

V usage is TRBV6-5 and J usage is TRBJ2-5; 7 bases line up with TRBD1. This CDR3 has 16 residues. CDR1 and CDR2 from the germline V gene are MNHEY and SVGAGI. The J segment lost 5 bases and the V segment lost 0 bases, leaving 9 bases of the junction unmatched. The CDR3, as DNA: TGTGCCAGCAGTTACTCGAAGCAGACAGGGATGGAGACCCAGTACTTC. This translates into CASSYSKQTGMETQYF.

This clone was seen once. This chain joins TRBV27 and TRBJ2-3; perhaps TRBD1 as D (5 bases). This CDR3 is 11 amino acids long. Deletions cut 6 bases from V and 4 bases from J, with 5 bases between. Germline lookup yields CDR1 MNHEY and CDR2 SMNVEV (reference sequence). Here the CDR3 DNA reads TGTGCCAGCAGAGGGGCAGATACGCAGTATTTT. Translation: CASRGADTQYF.

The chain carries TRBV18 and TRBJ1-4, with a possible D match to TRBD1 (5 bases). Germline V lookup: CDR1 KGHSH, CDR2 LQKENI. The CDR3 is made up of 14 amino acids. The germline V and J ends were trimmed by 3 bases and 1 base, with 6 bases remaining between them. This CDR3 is CASSPDRTNEKLFF. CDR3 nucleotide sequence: TGTGCCAGCTCACCTGACAGAACTAATGAAAAACTGTTTTTT.